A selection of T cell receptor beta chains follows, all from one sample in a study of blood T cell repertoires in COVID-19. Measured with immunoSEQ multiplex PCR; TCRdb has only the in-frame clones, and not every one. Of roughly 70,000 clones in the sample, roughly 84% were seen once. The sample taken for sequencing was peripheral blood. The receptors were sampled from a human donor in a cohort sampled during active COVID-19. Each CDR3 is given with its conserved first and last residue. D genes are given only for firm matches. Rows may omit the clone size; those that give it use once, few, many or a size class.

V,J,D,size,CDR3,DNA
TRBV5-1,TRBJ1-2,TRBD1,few,CASSLGTGVGYTF,TGCGCCAGCAGCTTGGGGACAGGGGTTGGCTACACCTTC
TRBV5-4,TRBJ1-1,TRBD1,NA,CASSLRQGRVEAFF,TGTGCCAGCAGCTTGCGACAGGGCCGGGTAGAAGCTTTCTTT
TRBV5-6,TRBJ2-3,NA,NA,CASSFGGDTQYF,TGTGCCAGCAGCTTCGGAGGAGATACGCAGTATTTT
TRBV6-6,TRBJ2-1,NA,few,CASSRGNEQFF,TGTGCCAGCAGCCGGGGGAATGAGCAGTTCTTC
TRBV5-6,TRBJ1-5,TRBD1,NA,CASSGGTGRFQPQHF,TGTGCCAGCAGCGGAGGGACAGGGCGGTTTCAGCCCCAGCATTTT
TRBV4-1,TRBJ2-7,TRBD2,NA,CASSQAGGAEQYF,TGCGCCAGCAGCCAAGCGGGGGGGGCCGAGCAGTACTTC
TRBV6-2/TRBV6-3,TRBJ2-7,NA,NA,CASSRHDYEQYF,TGTGCCAGCAGTCGACACGACTACGAGCAGTACTTC
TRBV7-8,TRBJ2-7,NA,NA,CASSPGDYEQYF,TGTGCCAGCAGCCCCGGGGACTACGAGCAGTACTTC
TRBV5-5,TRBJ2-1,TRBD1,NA,CASSLAGTGRSNEQFF,TGTGCCAGCAGCTTGGCCGGGACAGGGCGCTCCAATGAGCAGTTCTTC
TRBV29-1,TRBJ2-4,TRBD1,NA,CSVTDRGGIQYF,TGCAGCGTTACTGACAGGGGAGGCATTCAGTACTTC
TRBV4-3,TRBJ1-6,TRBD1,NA,CASSQDTYRGQSSPLHF,TGCGCCAGCAGCCAAGATACCTACAGGGGGCAGAGTTCACCCCTCCACTTT
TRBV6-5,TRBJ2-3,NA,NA,CASRDSDTQYF,TGTGCCAGCAGGGACTCAGATACGCAGTATTTT
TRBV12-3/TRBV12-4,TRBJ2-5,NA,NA,CASSLAGGETQYF,TGTGCCAGCAGTTTAGCTGGCGGAGAGACCCAGTACTTC
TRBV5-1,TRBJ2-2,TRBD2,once,CASSLEPGGTGELFF,TGCGCCAGCAGCTTGGAGCCCGGGGGGACCGGGGAGCTGTTTTTT
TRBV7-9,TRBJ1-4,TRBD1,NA,CASSLSGTANEKLFF,TGTGCCAGCAGCTTATCAGGGACAGCTAATGAAAAACTGTTTTTT
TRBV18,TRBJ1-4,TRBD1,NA,CASTPQYETGNEKLFF,TGTGCCAGCACCCCACAGTACGAGACAGGGAATGAAAAACTGTTTTTT
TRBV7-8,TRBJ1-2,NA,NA,CASSLIGGLDGYTF,TGTGCCAGCAGCTTAATCGGGGGACTGGATGGCTACACCTTC
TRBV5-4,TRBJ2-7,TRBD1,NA,CASSGPGQGSYEQYF,TGTGCCAGCAGCGGACCGGGACAGGGCTCCTACGAGCAGTACTTC
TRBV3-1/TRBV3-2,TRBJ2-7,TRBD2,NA,CASSHGGLAGGYEQYF,TGTGCCAGCAGCCATGGGGGACTAGCGGGGGGCTACGAGCAGTACTTC
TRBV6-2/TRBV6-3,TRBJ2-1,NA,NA,CASSFSWGSDYNEQFF,TGTGCCAGCAGTTTCTCGTGGGGTAGCGATTACAATGAGCAGTTCTTC
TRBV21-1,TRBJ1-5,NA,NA,CASSNSGDREGNQPQHF,TGTGCCAGCAGCAACTCGGGTGACAGGGAGGGCAATCAGCCCCAGCATTTT
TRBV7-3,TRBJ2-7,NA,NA,CASSLQGSSYEQYF,TGTGCCAGCAGCTTACAGGGGAGCTCCTACGAGCAGTACTTC
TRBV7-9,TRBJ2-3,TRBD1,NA,CASSAGRDRFRTDTQYF,TGTGCCAGCAGTGCCGGAAGGGACAGGTTTCGTACAGATACGCAGTATTTT
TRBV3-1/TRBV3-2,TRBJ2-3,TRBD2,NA,CASSQTSGGPTDTQYF,TGTGCCAGCAGCCAGACTAGCGGGGGGCCCACAGATACGCAGTATTTT
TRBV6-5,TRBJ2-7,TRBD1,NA,CASRGGQDSSYEQYF,TGTGCCAGCAGGGGGGGACAGGATAGCTCCTACGAGCAGTACTTC
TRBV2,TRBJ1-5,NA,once,CASTDLQFGKGEEDQPQHF,TGTGCCAGCACCGACCTCCAGTTCGGTAAGGGGGAAGAGGACCAGCCCCAGCATTTT
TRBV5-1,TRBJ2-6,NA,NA,CASRLYRDLMGANVLTF,TGCGCCAGCAGACTGTACAGGGATCTAATGGGGGCCAACGTCCTGACTTTC
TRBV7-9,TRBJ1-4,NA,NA,CASSSTGKANEKLFF,TGTGCCAGCAGCTCAACAGGGAAGGCTAATGAAAAACTGTTTTTT
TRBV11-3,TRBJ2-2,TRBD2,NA,CASSSREGLTGELFF,TGTGCCAGCAGCTCCCGGGAGGGCCTCACCGGGGAGCTGTTTTTT
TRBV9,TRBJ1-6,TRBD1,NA,CASSVGGTGNSPLHF,TGTGCCAGCAGCGTAGGTGGGACAGGGAATTCACCCCTCCACTTT
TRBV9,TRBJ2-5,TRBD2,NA,CASSAGGASETQYF,TGTGCCAGCAGCGCCGGGGGGGCGAGTGAGACCCAGTACTTC
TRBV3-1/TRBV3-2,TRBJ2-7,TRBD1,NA,CASSPGTGSYEQYF,TGTGCCAGCAGCCCGGGGACAGGAAGTTACGAGCAGTACTTC
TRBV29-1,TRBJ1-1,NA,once,CSGLTGSSTEAFF,TGCAGCGGGCTAACAGGGTCTTCCACTGAAGCTTTCTTT
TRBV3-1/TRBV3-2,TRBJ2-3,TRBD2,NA,CASSQEFAGGYTQYF,TGTGCCAGCAGCCAAGAATTCGCGGGGGGGTATACGCAGTATTTT
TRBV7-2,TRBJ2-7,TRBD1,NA,CASSTRDRNYEQYF,TGTGCCAGCAGCACCCGGGACAGGAACTACGAGCAGTACTTC
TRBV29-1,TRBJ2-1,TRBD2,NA,CSVGDRTSGGAYNEQFF,TGCAGCGTTGGGGATAGGACTAGCGGGGGGGCCTACAATGAGCAGTTCTTC
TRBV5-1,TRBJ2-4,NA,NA,CASSLDTSKNIQYF,TGCGCCAGCAGCTTGGACACCAGCAAAAACATTCAGTACTTC
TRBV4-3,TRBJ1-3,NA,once,CASSQAPTGRGNTIYF,TGCGCCAGCAGCCAAGCTCCAACAGGACGGGGGAACACCATATATTTT
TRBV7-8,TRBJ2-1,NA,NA,CASSLKRGSYNEQFF,TGTGCCAGCAGCTTAAAACGGGGGTCCTACAATGAGCAGTTCTTC
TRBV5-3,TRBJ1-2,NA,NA,CARSQPYRDPYGYTF,TGTGCCAGAAGCCAGCCATACAGGGACCCTTATGGCTACACCTTC
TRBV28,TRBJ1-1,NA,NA,CASSFPLNTEAFF,TGTGCCAGCAGTTTCCCATTGAACACTGAAGCTTTCTTT
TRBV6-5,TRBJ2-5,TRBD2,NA,CASSKRGGPGETQYF,TGTGCCAGCAGTAAGCGGGGGGGCCCAGGGGAGACCCAGTACTTC
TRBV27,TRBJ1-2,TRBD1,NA,CASSSPLQGPTYGYTF,TGTGCCAGCAGTTCACCTCTACAGGGGCCGACCTATGGCTACACCTTC
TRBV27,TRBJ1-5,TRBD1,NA,CASRLTGGAGQPQHF,TGTGCCAGCAGATTGACAGGGGGCGCGGGGCAGCCCCAGCATTTT
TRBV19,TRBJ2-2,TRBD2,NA,CASSIDFWRGGPTGELFF,TGTGCCAGTAGTATAGATTTTTGGCGGGGGGGCCCCACCGGGGAGCTGTTTTTT
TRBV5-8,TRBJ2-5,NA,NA,CASSFRQEETQYF,TGTGCCAGCAGCTTTCGGCAGGAAGAGACCCAGTACTTC
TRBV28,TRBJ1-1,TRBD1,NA,CASKLDRVVTEAFF,TGTGCCAGCAAACTCGACAGGGTAGTGACTGAAGCTTTCTTT